This T cell receptor beta chain was sequenced in a study of human T cells and chemical hapten exposure. Study-wide points: Patch test score tracked positively with PT1 expanded TCR counts.

The study used a library that attached unique molecular identifiers to individual cDNA molecules. TCRdb re-called the RACE reads through MiXCR, storing one row per CDR3 protein. The sample includes approximately 100,000 distinct CDR3 sequences, about 11% of them seen just once. The germline V gene encodes CDR1 MNHEY and CDR2 SMNVEV (reference sequence). V lost 2 bases, J lost 7 bases, and 15 bases lay in between. This CDR3 is 14 amino acids long. A note on this clonotype: Its cognate antigen is unknown.

The sample's time point: patch test 1, 2 weeks after DPC sensitization. The treatment here: therapeutic diphenylcyclopropenone sensitization with weekly scalp DPC. Each donor was an alopecia patient between 18 and 70 years of age who qualified for DPC. V and J are TRBV27 and TRBJ2-7, with D possibly being TRBD1 (5 bases). This sequence was found in a woman between 40 and 50 years old with alopecia areata. Some clones in this sample may be carry-over from other donors' samples. The sample consisted of whole blood, taken in connection with sensitization to the hapten diphenylcyclopropenone (DPC). The CDR3 DNA sequence: TGTGCCAGCAGTTTACGGCCAGGGATGGGGGAGCAGTACTTC. It codes for CASSLRPGMGEQYF.